Given below is one TCR beta chain in context. Germline loops: CDR1 LNHDA, CDR2 SQIVND (reference sequence). The CDR3 length is 13 residues. Trimming left V 7 bases short and J 4 bases short, with 10 bases between. These data belong to a study of shared clonotypes between healthy human individuals. The method was immunoSEQ multiplex PCR; TCRdb's version includes in-frame clones alone and lacks a portion of them. The data show some 2,000,000 clones, with 90% to 95% seen just once and more than 0.1% held by the top ten. CD45RA-negative memory and CD45RA+ naive subsets were split from the CD4+ cells. The receptor's source is a young man in good health. The sequenced material came from naive CD4+ T cells sorted from blood. The subset denotes: CD45RA+ positively selected. This chain connects TRBV19 to TRBJ2-2; either TRBD1 or TRBD2 may supply D (5 bases each). The DNA of the CDR3 is TGTGCCAGTACCGGGGCCTTCACCGGGGAGCTGTTTTTT. It translates to CASTGAFTGELFF.